The subject of this entry is one TCR beta chain. Its target is unknown. The record originates from a study of CD8 T cells in Susac syndrome. Findings of the study overall: Regarding the TCR sequencing and HLA analysis, the study admitted that a relatively small number of individuals were involved.

CDR3 length: 14 residues. CDR1 is LNHNV and CDR2 is YYDKDF in the germline V gene (reference sequence). V lost 5 bases and J lost 6, with 17 bases in between. Sequencing of TCR beta was performed on blood CD8+ T cells and on blood CD4+ T cells. TEMRA cells were FACS-enriched, and CD8+ and CD4+ T cells were isolated negatively. An amount of RNA that ranged from roughly 0.45 to 1 ug was reverse transcribed with random hexamers. Amplification of TCR beta CDR3 across 54 Vbeta and 13 Jbeta was performed with immunoSEQ multiplex PCR. MiXCR was run by TCRdb on the immunoSEQ multiplex PCR reads, yielding one entry per CDR3 protein. The sample has about 150,000 distinct CDR3 sequences, 95% to 96% seen once.

Specimen: CD8+ T cells from PBMCs. This receptor was taken from a human donor with multiple sclerosis. The rearrangement joins TRBV15 to TRBJ2-7, with a possible D match to TRBD2 (5 bases). CDR3 loop: CATSPSGLGAEQYV. The CDR3 coding sequence is TGTGCCACCAGCCCATCGGGGTTGGGAGCCGAGCAGTACGTC.